Below, 14 T cell receptor beta chains from the same sample are listed, as sequenced in a study of beta chain features in type 1 diabetes. Whole-study results and caveats: TCRB CDR3s were moderately but significantly shorter in Type 1 diabetes patients in all four CD4+ subsets.

No antigen is known for these receptors. What was sequenced were expressed TCRB transcripts, since all of the isolated RNA had been reverse transcribed. TCRdb's copy holds only in-frame clones and misses some; the assay was immunoSEQ multiplex PCR. The repertoire holds around 70,000 clones, with approximately 50% as singletons. Sequencing used central memory CD4+ T cells from blood. These receptors were obtained from a man aged 25 to 40 with type 1 diabetes.

This clone was picked up a small number of times. This chain connects TRBV2 to TRBJ2-1, with 7 bases aligning to TRBD2. CDR3 length: 15 amino acids. Trimming cost V 5 bases and J 2 bases; bases outside gene matches: 6. CDR1 and CDR2 (germline): SNHLY, FYNNEI. The CDR3 reads CASSLGGNTYNEQFF. For the CDR3, the DNA is TGTGCCAGCAGTCTGGGGGGGAACACCTACAATGAGCAGTTCTTC.

This clone was seen only a few times. The CDR3 DNA reads as TGTGCCAGCAGCCAAGCCGGGACTAGCGGCACAGATACGCAGTATTTT. Its protein is CASSQAGTSGTDTQYF. The chain is built from TRBV4-2 and TRBJ2-3; TRBD2 aligns across 10 bases. This CDR3 spans 16 amino acids. Germline CDR1 is LGHNA and CDR2 is YNFKEQ. The V gene end was trimmed by 1 base and the J gene end by 1 base; junction bases not matched to a gene: 2.

This CDR3 is CASRPQPGGIEAFF. The CDR3 DNA is TGTGCCAGCAGACCCCAACCAGGGGGCATTGAAGCTTTCTTT. The rearrangement joins TRBV6-1 to TRBJ1-1; the match to TRBD1 covers 8 bases. The CDR3 contains 14 residues. CDR1 and CDR2 from the germline V gene are MNHNS and SASEGT. Germline trimming cut 6 bases from V and 7 bases from J; bases unmatched to any gene: 10.

This chain links TRBV18 with TRBJ2-3; D might be TRBD2 (6 bases). The CDR3 runs to 16 residues. V was cut by 6 bases and J by 1 base, with 17 bases left in between. CDR1 is KGHSH, CDR2 LQKENI, per germline. CDR3: CASSPLAGGGTDTQYF. The CDR3 coding sequence is TGTGCCAGCTCGCCCCTCGCTGGCGGGGGCACAGATACGCAGTATTTT. Looking up the rest from reference TRBV18 and TRBJ2-3 gives the full variable domain: NAGVMQNPRHLVRRRGQEARLRCSPMKGHSHVYWYRQLPEEGLKFMVYLQKENIIDESGMPKERFSAEFPKEGPSILRIQQVVRGDSAAYFCASSPLAGGGTDTQYFGPGTRLTVL.

The chain uses TRBV7-9 and TRBJ1-1; D gene unclear. The CDR3 runs 14 residues. CDR1 SEHNR and CDR2 FQNEAQ come from the germline V gene (reference sequence). With 5 bases removed from V and 4 bases from J, the gap between germline ends came to 14 bases. The CDR3 bases are TGTGCCAGCAGCCAAGATCCACCGGGCACTGAAGCTTTCTTT. Its translation is CASSQDPPGTEAFF.

This rearrangement joins TRBV28 to TRBJ1-2, with D maybe TRBD1 (6 bases). The germline CDR1 and CDR2 sequences are MDHEN and SYDVKM. V lost 8 bases and J 4 bases, leaving 17 bases between the germline ends. This CDR3 has 14 amino acids. This chain's CDR3 is CASLAGGESYGYTF. For the CDR3, the DNA is TGTGCCAGCCTAGCTGGGGGCGAAAGCTATGGCTACACCTTC.

This sequence joins TRBV2 and TRBJ2-7; the D gene is possibly TRBD2 (6 bases). Germline values: CDR1 SNHLY, CDR2 FYNNEI. The CDR3 is made up of 12 amino acids. Deletions cut 11 bases from V and 2 bases from J, with 13 bases between. The CDR3 coding sequence is TGTGCCGGGGGACTCCGAGCCTACGAGCAGTACTTC. Its protein is CAGGLRAYEQYF.

This clone was seen only a few times. J is TRBJ2-3 and V is TRBV7-9; the D is unclear. CDR3 size: 11 residues. From germline, CDR1 is SEHNR and CDR2 FQNEAQ (reference sequence). V was pared by 3 bases and J by 6 bases, with 4 bases between. The CDR3 DNA reads as TGTGCCAGCAGCTTGACTGATACGCAGTATTTT. As protein: CASSLTDTQYF.

This sequence joins TRBV6-1 and TRBJ1-5, with TRBD1 matching over 12 bases. J was trimmed by 6 bases and V by 6 bases; bases with no gene match: 6. Germline values: CDR1 MNHNS, CDR2 SASEGT. The CDR3 is 15 residues long. The CDR3 protein is CASRPGTGGGQPQHF. CDR3 bases: TGTGCCAGCAGACCCGGGACAGGGGGCGGTCAGCCCCAGCATTTT.

For the CDR3, the DNA is TGTGCCAGTAGCTCCTTCGGGGCCGGGACAGCCTCCTACGAGCAGTACTTC. This codes for CASSSFGAGTASYEQYF. The gene calls are TRBV19 and TRBJ2-7, with 7 bases aligning to TRBD1. The CDR3 runs 17 residues. Germline V lookup: CDR1 LNHDA, CDR2 SQIVND (reference sequence). V was clipped by 6 bases and J by 0 bases; unmatched bases: 14.

The chain joins TRBV7-2 to TRBJ2-4, with a possible D match to TRBD1 (6 bases). The CDR3 runs 14 residues. Trimming took 0 bases from V and 4 from J, leaving 7 bases between them. Germline loops: CDR1 SGHTA, CDR2 FQGNSA. The CDR3 protein is CASSLATGKNIQYF. DNA for the CDR3: TGTGCCAGCAGCTTAGCTACAGGGAAAAACATTCAGTACTTC.

The rearrangement uses TRBV18 and TRBJ2-5, with TRBD2 identical over 8 bases. The J call may be in error: the DNA end matches TRBJ2-7 better. The CDR3 loop spans 14 amino acids. Germline values: CDR1 KGHSH, CDR2 LQKENI. CDR3 coding DNA: TGTGCCAGCTCAACGACTAGCGAAGCTTACGAGCAGTACTTC. Encoded protein: CASSTTSEAYEQYF.

This chain connects TRBV19 to TRBJ2-7; tentative D call: TRBD1 (5 bases). The CDR3 consists of 13 residues. V lost 7 bases and J 2 bases, leaving 12 bases between the germline ends. Germline CDR1 is LNHDA and CDR2 is SQIVND (reference sequence). Here the CDR3 reads CASTETETYEQYF. DNA of the CDR3: TGTGCCAGTACGGAGACAGAAACCTACGAGCAGTACTTC.

In this sample, this clone turned up a few times. The V gene is TRBV11-2, the J gene TRBJ1-1; D uncertain. CDR3 length: 12 residues. Germline lookup yields CDR1 SGHAT and CDR2 FQNNGV. Trimming removed 6 bases from V and 10 bases from J, with 15 bases in between. CDR3 coding DNA: TGTGCCAGCAGTCTAGAGCACTCGTCAGCTTTCTTT. Protein: CASSLEHSSAFF. The full variable domain, with the rest looked up from reference TRBV11-2 and TRBJ1-1, is EAGVAQSPRYKIIEKRQSVAFWCNPISGHATLYWYQQILGQGPKLLIQFQNNGVVDDSQLPKDRFSAERLKGVDSTLKIQPAKLEDSAVYLCASSLEHSSAFFGQGTRLTVV.